This is a list of T cell receptor beta chains from one sample in a study of regulatory T cells in long-lasting Graves disease. TCRdb reprocessed the multiplex PCR reads via MiXCR and lists one record per CDR3 protein. The sample lists more than 450,000 distinct CDR3 sequences; around 12% were seen once. These data are also associated with another study on T cells in Graves' hyperthyroidism and ophthalmopathy.

This material consisted of peripheral blood mononuclear cells (PBMCs), taken at new diagnosis, from a patient treated with antithyroid drugs. These receptor sequences come from a woman aged 30 to 39 with Graves disease. CDR3s include the opening cysteine and the closing phenylalanine or tryptophan. D genes are given only for firm matches. Part of the rows lack a size; the others show once, few, many or a class for expanded clones.

v_gene	len	d_gene	abundance	j_gene	CDR3nt	CDR3aa
TRBV18	16	NA	many	TRBJ1-2	TGTGCCAGCTCACCCTTCGCCAAGAGATTCGACTATGGCTACACCTTC	CASSPFAKRFDYGYTF
TRBV20-1	14	NA	NA	TRBJ1-1	TGCAGTGCCCCGAAACAGGGAGAGTACACTGAAACTTTCTTT	CSAPKQGEYTETFF
TRBV28	17	NA	many	TRBJ2-1	TGTGCCAGCAGTTTGTCCTTAGTCCCACGCTCCTACAATGAGCAGTTCTTC	CASSLSLVPRSYNEQFF
TRBV27	14	TRBD2	NA	TRBJ2-7	TGTGCCAGCAGTTTCGCTAGCGGGATACACGAGCAGTACTTC	CASSFASGIHEQYF
TRBV11-2	14	TRBD1	many	TRBJ2-3	TGTGCCAGCAGTGAAGACAGGGGCACAGATACGCAGTATTTT	CASSEDRGTDTQYF
TRBV6-2/TRBV6-3	15	TRBD1	few	TRBJ2-1	TGTGCCAGCAGTTACTCCGGACAGGGGGCCCATGAGCAGTTCTTC	CASSYSGQGAHEQFF
TRBV12-3/TRBV12-4	15	TRBD2	many	TRBJ2-1	TGTGCCAGCAGTTGGGGACTAGCGGGAGGTTTTGAGCAGTTCTTC	CASSWGLAGGFEQFF
TRBV7-9	15	NA	few	TRBJ2-7	TGTGCCAGCAGCTTAGGCCCAGGGTTGGCCTACGAGCAGTACTTC	CASSLGPGLAYEQYF
TRBV19	14	NA	NA	TRBJ2-2	TGTGCCAGTAGTGGATCACTGAACACCGGGGAGCTGTTTTTT	CASSGSLNTGELFF
TRBV18	15	NA	NA	TRBJ1-6	TGTGCCAGCTCACTGGAGGCTAGTGGTAATTCACCCCTCCACTTT	CASSLEASGNSPLHF
TRBV10-2	17	TRBD1	many	TRBJ2-5	TGCGCCAGCAGTGAGTGGTTGCGAGGACAGGGGGCACAGACCCAGTACTTC	CASSEWLRGQGAQTQYF
TRBV14	13	TRBD1	NA	TRBJ1-2	TGTGCCAGCAGCCTAACGACAGGGGAAGGCTACACCTTC	CASSLTTGEGYTF
TRBV7-3	13	NA	many	TRBJ2-5	TGTGCCAGCAGCCAGGGTCCCAGGGAGACCCAGTACTTC	CASSQGPRETQYF
TRBV5-4	14	NA	NA	TRBJ2-6	TGTGCCAGCAGACCAGAGGCTGGGGCCAACGTCCTGACTTTC	CASRPEAGANVLTF
TRBV7-9	15	TRBD1	many	TRBJ2-7	TGTGCCAGCAGCTTGACAGGGTCGAGTTCGCTCGAGCAGTACTTC	CASSLTGSSSLEQYF
TRBV4-2	15	TRBD1	few	TRBJ2-1	TGTGCCAGCAGCCAAGATGGGACAGGGTACAATGAGCAGTTCTTC	CASSQDGTGYNEQFF
TRBV27	14	TRBD1	many	TRBJ1-1	TGTGCCAGCAGTTTATCCAGGGGGGACACTGAAGCTTTCTTT	CASSLSRGDTEAFF
TRBV16	15	TRBD1	few	TRBJ1-1	TGTGCCAGCAGCCAATCGGGACAGTTGAACACTGAAGCTTTCTTT	CASSQSGQLNTEAFF
TRBV30	15	NA	few	TRBJ2-1	TGTGCCTGGATGGGGGGCGCGGGCTCCTACAATGAGCAGTTCTTC	CAWMGGAGSYNEQFF
TRBV12-3/TRBV12-4	16	NA	many	TRBJ2-3	TGTGCCAGCAGTTTTCCAGGGTTCAGGGCCACAGATACGCAGTATTTT	CASSFPGFRATDTQYF
TRBV7-2	15	NA	few	TRBJ1-5	TGTGCCAGCAGCCAACCGGGACGGAGCAATCAGCCCCAGCATTTT	CASSQPGRSNQPQHF
TRBV19	15	NA	few	TRBJ2-2	TGTGCCAGTAGTATGACGACTAGTGAAGCCGGGGAGCTGTTTTTT	CASSMTTSEAGELFF
TRBV24-1	13	NA	many	TRBJ2-2	TGTGCCACCAGTGACCTCACTAGCGGGGAGCTGTTTTTT	CATSDLTSGELFF
TRBV18	13	NA	few	TRBJ1-4	TGTGCCAGCTCAACAAACAGAGATGAAAAACTGTTTTTT	CASSTNRDEKLFF
TRBV12-3/TRBV12-4	11	NA	many	TRBJ1-1	TGTGCCAGCAGTTTCCTCCTTGAAGCTTTCTTT	CASSFLLEAFF
TRBV12-3/TRBV12-4	15	TRBD1	many	TRBJ1-1	TGTGCCAGCAGTTTAATTAAAGGGGGCCTGACTGAAGCTTTCTTT	CASSLIKGGLTEAFF
TRBV7-6	14	NA	many	TRBJ2-5	TGTGCCAGCAGCTTACCGTCCGTCGTTGAGACCCAGTACTTC	CASSLPSVVETQYF
TRBV20-1	15	NA	many	TRBJ2-7	TGCAGTGCTAGAGAGGAGGCAGGCCTGGGTGGCGAGCAGTACTTC	CSAREEAGLGGEQYF
TRBV28	12	NA	many	TRBJ1-2	TGTGCCAGCAGCGGCGGGGGGTATGGCTACACCTTC	CASSGGGYGYTF
TRBV10-2	15	TRBD1	many	TRBJ1-4	TGCGCCAGCAGTGGGAAGACAGGGGCGCAGGAAAAACTGTTTTTT	CASSGKTGAQEKLFF
TRBV9	12	NA	few	TRBJ1-1	TGTGCCAGCAGCGTAGACAACACTGAAGCTTTCTTT	CASSVDNTEAFF
TRBV12-3/TRBV12-4	11	NA	many	TRBJ1-6	TGTGCCAGCAGTTTACAGGGAACCCTCCACTTT	CASSLQGTLHF
TRBV29-1	17	TRBD2	NA	TRBJ2-7	TGCAGCGTTTTATCTTCTGATGCAGAGCGGGGGAGCCTCGAGCAGTACTTC	CSVLSSDAERGSLEQYF